This TCR beta chain was found in a study of T cell responses to AZD1222 COVID-19 vaccine (dated by TCRdb to the early 2020s). Broadly, across the study: AZD1222 recipients with second doses at about 4 weeks or about 12 weeks were pooled, because spike-specific TCR depth and breadth did not differ between schedules. A total of 230 to 250 trial participants underwent TCR sequencing, of whom approximately 210 received two doses of AZD1222 and about 25 received two doses of the MenACWY control vaccine. Trial participants were enrolled by age into 18-55, 56-69 and 70-plus year subgroups, with 148, 28 and 57 TCR-sequenced participants respectively. Findings and caveats that apply to the study as a whole: After two AZD1222 doses, both the breadth and the depth of spike-specific TCRs were significantly higher than at day 0 and than in MenACWY recipients. Vaccine-associated CD4 TCRs spanned the whole spike protein, with dominant responses in regions 160-218 and 743-854. Conclusions about previously exposed vaccinees were limited because only six AZD1222 recipients were SARS-CoV-2 seropositive at baseline. Most participants were white British and females outnumbered males, and the authors suggested that clonal diversity may have been underestimated. In the small 56-69-year group, the increase in depth fell short of significance, most likely because of low power. Because no day 14 peak-response samples were available, repertoires were characterized only after the peak T cell response. Nearly half of unique spike-specific TCRs reportedly recognized epitopes outside regions mutated in the B.1.351 and B.1.1.7 variants.

Based on the germline V gene, the CDR1 and CDR2 sequences are MNHEY and SVGEGT. The CDR3, cysteine through phenylalanine, is 18 amino acids long. The retained sequence is limited to the CDR3, 54 bases, with the frame set at the first base. V is clipped by 1 base and J by 2 bases, and the sequence between their germline boundaries is 18 bases long. The time point label corresponds to: baseline before first vaccination. Vaccinee samples came from UK trials COV001 and COV002, including a single-blind randomized controlled phase 2/3 trial of AZD1222 (ChAdOx1 nCoV-19) in healthy adults. For TCRbeta chain sequencing, PBMC samples from trial participants were taken at day 0 and at day 28 after the second dose. The CDR3 regions of human TCRbeta chains were analyzed by immunosequencing. The paper's data handling went like this. Repertoire TCRs were checked for matches against a reference library of SARS-CoV-2-specific TCRs that had been generated using the MIRA antigen-specificity platform. Breadth was defined as the fraction of unique TCRs that were SARS-CoV-2-associated. Depth was defined as the fraction of total T cells that were SARS-CoV-2-associated. Using the MIRA data, each spike-specific TCR was assigned both to the spike region to which the TCR was reactive and to a CD4 or CD8 class. Log10-transformed breadth and depth values were compared by one-way ANOVA with Sidak's multiple comparisons tests. Entries here come from immuneACCESS through TCRdb and include only in-frame sequences with V and J called. Some clones fail to appear in such tables; in the studies checked, an unresolved V gene covers under half of the shortfall, and the cause of the remainder is unknown. The V and J calls and clone size come from that table; D and trimming were worked out from the DNA. Here the sample has roughly 160,000 clones; 91% occur a single time. The ten biggest clones cover approximately 2% of the sample.

As to this clone: The clone's antigen remains unknown. Base qualities are not provided; no much larger clone lies one nucleotide away.

The sequence was collected from an adult in good health. The starting material was peripheral blood, obtained on day 0 of AZD1222 vaccination. The chain is encoded by TRBV6-2 or TRBV6-3 joined to TRBJ1-3; the D gene is perhaps TRBD1, from 5 matching bases. The base sequence is TGTGCCAGCAGTTACTTACCCTCGGACACTAATCCTGGAAACACCATATATTTT. This codes for CASSYLPSDTNPGNTIYF.